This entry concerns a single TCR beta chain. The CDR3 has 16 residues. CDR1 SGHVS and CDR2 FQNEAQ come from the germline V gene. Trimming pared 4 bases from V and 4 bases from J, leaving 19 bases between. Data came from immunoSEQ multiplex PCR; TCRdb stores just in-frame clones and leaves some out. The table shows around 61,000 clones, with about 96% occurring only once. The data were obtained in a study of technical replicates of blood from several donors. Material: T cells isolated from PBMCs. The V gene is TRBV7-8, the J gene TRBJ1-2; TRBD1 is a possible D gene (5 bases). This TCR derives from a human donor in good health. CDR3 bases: TGTGCCAGCAGCTCCAGGACAATCCGGACGGGCTATGGCTACACCTTC. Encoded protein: CASSSRTIRTGYGYTF.